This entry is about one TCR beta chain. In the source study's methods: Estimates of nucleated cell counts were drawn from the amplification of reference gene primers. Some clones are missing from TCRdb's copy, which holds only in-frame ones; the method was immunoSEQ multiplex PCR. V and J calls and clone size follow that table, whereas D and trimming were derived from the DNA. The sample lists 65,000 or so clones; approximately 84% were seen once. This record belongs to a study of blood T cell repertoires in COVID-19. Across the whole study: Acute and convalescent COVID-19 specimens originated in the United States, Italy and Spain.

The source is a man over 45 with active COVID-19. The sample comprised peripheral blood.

In nucleotides, the CDR3 is TGTGCCAGCAGCTTTGCGGGGGCCAGCACAGATACGCAGTATTTT. Translating gives CASSFAGASTDTQYF. This rearrangement joins TRBV7-2 to TRBJ2-3; D may be TRBD2 (7 bases). CDR1 and CDR2 (germline): SGHTA, FQGNSA. Between the trimmed V and J ends, which lost 3 bases and 0 bases, there was a span of 10 bases. This CDR3 has 15 residues.